These T cell receptor beta chains were read from a single sample in a study of blood T cell repertoires in COVID-19. Clones were sequenced by immunoSEQ multiplex PCR, and TCRdb holds only the in-frame ones, with some missing. Of under 350,000 clones in the sample, roughly nine tenths were seen once. Material for sequencing was PBMCs or T cells enriched from blood (not recorded which). Source of these receptors: a woman aged 18-29 years who had recovered from COVID-19. Both conserved end residues are part of each CDR3. Fields, in order: D gene, clone size, V gene, J gene, CDR3 DNA, CDR3 protein. The D gene is left open where the match is weak. Not every row has a clone size; where given, it reads once, few, many or a size class.

>NA|NA|TRBV11-2|TRBJ1-1
TGTGCCAGCAGCTTAATTACAGATGAAGCTTTCTTT
CASSLITDEAFF
>NA|NA|TRBV7-8|TRBJ2-3
TGTGCCAGCCGGGTGGGCGGGTCACCGGTGGATACGCAGTATTTT
CASRVGGSPVDTQYF
>TRBD1|NA|TRBV4-3|TRBJ1-3
TGCGCCAGCAGCCTGGACAGGGCAGGACCTGGAAACACCATATATTTT
CASSLDRAGPGNTIYF
>NA|NA|TRBV9|TRBJ1-2
TGTGCCAGCCGGGGGGAGAACTATGGCTACACCTTC
CASRGENYGYTF
>NA|NA|TRBV7-7|TRBJ2-1
TGTGCCAGCAGCCCCTGGCGGTCCAATGAGCAGTTCTTC
CASSPWRSNEQFF
>TRBD1|NA|TRBV2|TRBJ2-3
TGTGCCAGCAGTCCAGACAGGGGCCTCACAGATACGCAGTATTTT
CASSPDRGLTDTQYF
>TRBD1|NA|TRBV9|TRBJ2-1
TGTGCCAGCAGCCGGGACAGAATCGATGAGCAGTTCTTC
CASSRDRIDEQFF
>NA|NA|TRBV3-1/TRBV3-2|TRBJ2-4
TGTGCCAGCAGCCAAGATAAGTCCTCAGGGGTTGTTCTGTACTTC
CASSQDKSSGVVLYF
>NA|NA|TRBV29-1|TRBJ2-5
TGCAGCGTTGAGGGCCAGGGGTGGAGAGAGACCCAGTACTTC
CSVEGQGWRETQYF
>TRBD1|NA|TRBV28|TRBJ2-5
TGTGCCAGCACCCCACAGGGGGCCGAGACCCAGTACTTC
CASTPQGAETQYF
>NA|NA|TRBV6-6|TRBJ1-2
TGTGCCAGCACCCAGGAGGGTAAGGGCTATGGCTACACCTTC
CASTQEGKGYGYTF
>NA|NA|TRBV12-3/TRBV12-4|TRBJ1-5
TGTGCCAGCAGTTTAACAGGGCCCCAGCATTTT
CASSLTGPQHF
>NA|once|TRBV7-9|TRBJ2-5
TGTGCCAGCAGCCCTCGGGACTCCAGGTACCAAGAGACCCAGTACTTC
CASSPRDSRYQETQYF
>NA|NA|TRBV15|TRBJ2-7
TGTGCCACCAAGAGGGGGAGGGAGGGCTACGAGCAGTACTTC
CATKRGREGYEQYF
>NA|NA|TRBV30|TRBJ2-7
TGTGCCTGGAGTGGAGGCAGTAACTACGAGCAGTACTTC
CAWSGGSNYEQYF
>TRBD1|few|TRBV4-3|TRBJ2-1
TGCGCCAGCAGCCCGGGGGACAGGGGACGAGAGCAGTTCTTC
CASSPGDRGREQFF
>NA|NA|TRBV30|TRBJ1-6
TGTGCCTGGAGTGAGAACCCTCGGGTTGTACTCCACTTT
CAWSENPRVVLHF
>TRBD1|NA|TRBV7-6|TRBJ2-7
TGTGCCAGCAGCTTAGACGGACAGGCTAGCTCCTACGAGCAGTACTTC
CASSLDGQASSYEQYF
>NA|NA|TRBV29-1|TRBJ2-1
TGCAGCACTTTGGCGAGGGCCGAGGGTCCTGAGCAGTTCTTC
CSTLARAEGPEQFF
>NA|NA|TRBV11-2|TRBJ2-7
TGTGCCAGCAGCTTAGTCGTGCCTCTAGTGGGTGAGCAGTACTTC
CASSLVVPLVGEQYF
>NA|NA|TRBV6-2/TRBV6-3|TRBJ2-7
TGTGCCAGCAGTTCAATCGGGAACTACGAGCAGTACTTC
CASSSIGNYEQYF
>TRBD2|NA|TRBV4-3|TRBJ2-1
TGCGCCAGCAGCCAGCAGGGGCTAGCGGGTTACAATGAGCAGTTCTTC
CASSQQGLAGYNEQFF
>TRBD1|NA|TRBV27|TRBJ2-5
TGTGCCAGCAGTCCTTTAGGACAGGGCTCAACAACCCAGTACTTC
CASSPLGQGSTTQYF
>NA|NA|TRBV7-8|TRBJ2-5
TGTGCCAGCAGCCCCCTACTTCTCCGTGTGACCCAGTACTTC
CASSPLLLRVTQYF
>TRBD2|NA|TRBV3-1/TRBV3-2|TRBJ2-3
TGTGCCAGCAGCCAACTCGGGGGGGATACGCAGTATTTT
CASSQLGGDTQYF
>NA|NA|TRBV24-1|TRBJ1-2
TGTGCCACCAGTTCCCGGACAGCTGGCTACACCTTC
CATSSRTAGYTF
>NA|once|TRBV18|TRBJ1-2
TGTGCCAGCTCACCGGCGGGGTCCGGCTACACCTTC
CASSPAGSGYTF
>NA|once|TRBV18|TRBJ1-1
TGTGCCAGCTCACCAGTGTATGGCGGGACTGAAGCTTTCTTT
CASSPVYGGTEAFF
>NA|NA|TRBV6-5|TRBJ1-1
TGTGCCAGCAGTTATAACGGGAACACTGAAGCTTTCTTT
CASSYNGNTEAFF
>TRBD2|NA|TRBV7-2|TRBJ2-1
TGTGCCAGCACCGAGAGTAGCGGGAGGGCAGGCAATGAGCAGTTCTTC
CASTESSGRAGNEQFF
>TRBD2|NA|TRBV5-1|TRBJ2-7
TGCGCCAGCAGCTTGGTACTAGCGGATGCCTACGAGCAGTACTTC
CASSLVLADAYEQYF
>TRBD1|NA|TRBV15|TRBJ1-1
TGTGCCACCCAACAGGGGCCCACTGAAGCTTTCTTT
CATQQGPTEAFF
>TRBD1|once|TRBV7-2|TRBJ2-1
TGTGCCAGCAGCTCGGAAACGGACAGGAACAATGAGCAGTTCTTC
CASSSETDRNNEQFF
>TRBD2|NA|TRBV6-1|TRBJ2-2
TGTGCCAGCAGTGAACTAGCGGGGAACACCGGGGAGCTGTTTTTT
CASSELAGNTGELFF
>NA|NA|TRBV7-8|TRBJ1-2
TGTGCCAGCAGTTCGGGACTTCGGTATCGGGTGGATGGCTACACCTTC
CASSSGLRYRVDGYTF
>TRBD2|NA|TRBV5-6|TRBJ2-1
TGTGCCAGCAGCTATCGGACTAGCGGGGGTCATGAGCAGTTCTTC
CASSYRTSGGHEQFF
>TRBD1|NA|TRBV7-2|TRBJ1-1
TGTGCCAGCAGCTTAGAAAGGGGGACAGTAAGTGAAGCTTTCTTT
CASSLERGTVSEAFF
>NA|once|TRBV12-3/TRBV12-4|TRBJ1-3
TGTGCCAGCAGTTTGGGGCGGGAGAGCTCCATATATTTT
CASSLGRESSIYF
>NA|NA|TRBV28|TRBJ2-7
TGTGCCAGCAGTTTAGGTGGTAGCGGCCCCTACGAGCAGTACTTC
CASSLGGSGPYEQYF
>NA|NA|TRBV7-8|TRBJ1-6
TGTGCCAGCAGCTTATCGCTCAGGACTACTAACGGCAATTCACCCCTCCACTTT
CASSLSLRTTNGNSPLHF
>TRBD1|once|TRBV15|TRBJ2-1
TGTGCCACCAGACGACAGGGGGCGAGTAATGAGCAGTTCTTC
CATRRQGASNEQFF
>TRBD2|NA|TRBV14|TRBJ2-5
TGTGCCAGCAGCCCACTAGCGGGAGGTGGTGAGACCCAGTACTTC
CASSPLAGGGETQYF
>TRBD2|NA|TRBV27|TRBJ2-1
TGTGCCAGCAGGCGTAGCGGGGGGAACTCCTACAATGAGCAGTTCTTC
CASRRSGGNSYNEQFF
>TRBD1|NA|TRBV5-1|TRBJ2-3
TGCGCCAGCAGCCTTAGACCCGGGACAGGGGATGATGGTACGCAGTATTTT
CASSLRPGTGDDGTQYF
>TRBD1|NA|TRBV7-2|TRBJ1-3
TGTGCCAGCAGTGTTTCGGGACAGGGTTATGGAAACACCATATATTTT
CASSVSGQGYGNTIYF
>TRBD1|NA|TRBV10-3|TRBJ1-1
TGTGCCGTACGACAGGGGGACACTGAAGCTTTCTTT
CAVRQGDTEAFF
>NA|NA|TRBV27|TRBJ2-7
TGTGCCAGCAGGAGACAAGAATCATCCCTCGAGCAGTACTTC
CASRRQESSLEQYF
>NA|NA|TRBV7-8|TRBJ1-5
TGTGCCAGCAGCTTTCAGGGGCTCCCCAATCAGCCCCAGCATTTT
CASSFQGLPNQPQHF
>TRBD2|NA|TRBV9|TRBJ2-1
TGTGCCAGCAGCGCTAGCGGGAGGTCCTACAATGAGCAGTTCTTC
CASSASGRSYNEQFF
>TRBD2|NA|TRBV7-9|TRBJ2-1
TGTGCCAGCAGCCCCCGACTAGCGGCCGTCAATGAGCAGTTCTTC
CASSPRLAAVNEQFF
>TRBD1|NA|TRBV5-6|TRBJ1-2
TGTGCCAGCAGTCGACAGGGAGATGGGAACTATGGCTACACCTTC
CASSRQGDGNYGYTF
>NA|few|TRBV18|TRBJ1-6
TGTGCCAGCTCACCGGCAGGGGATTCACCCCTCCACTTT
CASSPAGDSPLHF
>NA|NA|TRBV18|TRBJ2-1
TGTGCCAGCTCACCACCCACGGGGAATTCCTACAATGAGCAGTTCTTC
CASSPPTGNSYNEQFF
>NA|NA|TRBV7-2|TRBJ2-5
TGTGCCAGCAGCTTAGTGGCGGAGCTAGAGACCCAGTACTTC
CASSLVAELETQYF
>TRBD1|NA|TRBV5-1|TRBJ1-5
TGCGCCAGCAGTCGGGCAGGAGGGGGCGGAGAGCCCCAGCATTTT
CASSRAGGGGEPQHF
>TRBD2|NA|TRBV10-3|TRBJ2-3
TGTGCCACCCTAGCGGGGAAGACAGATACGCAGTATTTT
CATLAGKTDTQYF
>TRBD1|NA|TRBV7-9|TRBJ1-2
TGTGCCAGCAGCTCTCCCGCCAGCAGGGGGGCCTCTAACTATGGCTACACCTTC
CASSSPASRGASNYGYTF
>TRBD1|NA|TRBV7-2|TRBJ1-3
TGTGCCAGCAGCTTCACCGGACAGGGCTTTGGAAACACCATATATTTT
CASSFTGQGFGNTIYF
>TRBD2|NA|TRBV5-4|TRBJ2-1
TGTGCCAGCAGCTTGGCGGGGGGGGCGTGGAATGAGCAGTTCTTC
CASSLAGGAWNEQFF